This T cell receptor (delta chain) was identified in a study of γδ T cells in repeated Plasmodium falciparum infection. Study summary: Samples were taken at baseline, before some infections, and 21 days after each.

TCRdb reanalysed the multiplex PCR reads via CATT. The sample carries around 89,000 delta-chain clones, under 1.5% recorded once. The CDR3 has 17 amino acids. From germline, CDR1 is GEAIGNYY and CDR2 EKD. This clone showed up just a few times. Its antigen is not identified. TCRdb attributes to this sequence the protein of a much larger clone, which differs from the DNA translation at residue 16; a read error is likely, and the protein displayed is translated from the DNA. Bulk repertoires came from Vgamma9/Vdelta2+ or Vdelta2-negative gammadelta T cells flow-sorted from PBMC. General study points: The Malian cohort came from a small rural village of predominantly one ethnic group. Vgamma9/Vdelta2+ repertoires stayed stably polyclonal over time and infection.

The sequence was collected from a pool of human donors (malaria-infected and uninfected, not separated). The material sequenced was gamma-delta T cells from blood. The V segment is TRDV2, and no J call was made; TRDD3, as called in the table, went unchecked against the DNA. The CDR3 here is CACDSTGGSWDTRQMIF. Here the CDR3 DNA reads TGTGCCTGTGACTCTACTGGGGGATCCTGGGACACCCGACAGATGATTTTC.